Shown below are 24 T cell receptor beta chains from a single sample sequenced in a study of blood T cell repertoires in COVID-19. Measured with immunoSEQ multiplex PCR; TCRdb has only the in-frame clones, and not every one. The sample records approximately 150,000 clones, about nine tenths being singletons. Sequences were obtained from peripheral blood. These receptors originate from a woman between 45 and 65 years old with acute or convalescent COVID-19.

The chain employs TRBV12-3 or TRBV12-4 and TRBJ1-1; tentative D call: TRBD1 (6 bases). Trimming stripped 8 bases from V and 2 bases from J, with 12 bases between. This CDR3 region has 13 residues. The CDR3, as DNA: TGTGCCAGCCGGACGGGGGGCAACACTGAAGCTTTCTTT. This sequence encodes CASRTGGNTEAFF.

The CDR3 nucleotides read TGTGCCAGTAATCGAATGCCGGGACAGGGGTTGAGCTATGGCTACACCTTC. Its translation: CASNRMPGQGLSYGYTF. The J gene is TRBJ1-2, the V gene TRBV19, with 10 bases lining up with TRBD1. Trimming at V came to 7 bases and at J to 4 bases, leaving 15 bases not matched to a gene. This CDR3 has 17 amino acids. CDR1 and CDR2 (germline): LNHDA, SQIVND (reference sequence).

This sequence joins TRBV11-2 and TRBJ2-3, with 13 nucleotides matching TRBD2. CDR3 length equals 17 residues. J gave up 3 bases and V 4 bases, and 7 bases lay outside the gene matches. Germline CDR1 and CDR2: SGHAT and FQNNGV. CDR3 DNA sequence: TGTGCCAGCAGCTCTCCCAGACTAGCGGGGGGAACAGATACGCAGTATTTT. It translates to CASSSPRLAGGTDTQYF.

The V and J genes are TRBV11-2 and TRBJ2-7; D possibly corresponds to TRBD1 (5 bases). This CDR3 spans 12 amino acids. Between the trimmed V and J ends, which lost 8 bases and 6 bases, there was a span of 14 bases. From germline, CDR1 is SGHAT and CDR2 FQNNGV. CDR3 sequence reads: CASSIRGTEQYF. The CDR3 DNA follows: TGTGCCAGCTCCATTAGGGGAACCGAGCAGTACTTC.

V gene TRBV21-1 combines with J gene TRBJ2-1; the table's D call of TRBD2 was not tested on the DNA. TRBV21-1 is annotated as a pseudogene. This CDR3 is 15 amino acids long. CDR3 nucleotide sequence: TGTGCCAGCAGGTCTAGGATGCGCTCCTACAATGAGCAGTTCTTC. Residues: CASRSRMRSYNEQFF.

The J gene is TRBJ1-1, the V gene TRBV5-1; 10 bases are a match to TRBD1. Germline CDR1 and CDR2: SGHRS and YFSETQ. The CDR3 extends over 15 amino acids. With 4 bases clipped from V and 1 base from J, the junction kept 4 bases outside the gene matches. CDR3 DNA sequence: TGCGCCAGCAGCCCGAGGACAGGGGGGAACACTGAAGCTTTCTTT. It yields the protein CASSPRTGGNTEAFF.

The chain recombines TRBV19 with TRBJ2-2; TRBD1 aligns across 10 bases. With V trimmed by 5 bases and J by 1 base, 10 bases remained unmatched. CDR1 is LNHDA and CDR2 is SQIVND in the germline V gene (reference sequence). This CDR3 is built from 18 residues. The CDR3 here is CASSPDPRDRGNTGELFF. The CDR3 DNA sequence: TGTGCCAGTAGTCCGGATCCCCGGGACAGGGGGAACACCGGGGAGCTGTTTTTT. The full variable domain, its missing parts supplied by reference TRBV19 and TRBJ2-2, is DGGITQSPKYLFRKEGQNVTLSCEQNLNHDAMYWYRQDPGQGLRLIYYSQIVNDFQKGDIAEGYSVSREKKESFPLTVTSAQKNPTAFYLCASSPDPRDRGNTGELFFGEGSRLTVL.

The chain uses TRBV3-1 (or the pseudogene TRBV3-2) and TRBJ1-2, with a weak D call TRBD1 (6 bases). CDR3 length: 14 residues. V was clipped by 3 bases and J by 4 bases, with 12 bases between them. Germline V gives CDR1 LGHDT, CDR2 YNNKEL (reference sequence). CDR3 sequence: CASSQGQNTYGYTF. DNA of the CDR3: TGTGCCAGCAGCCAGGGACAAAACACCTATGGCTACACCTTC.

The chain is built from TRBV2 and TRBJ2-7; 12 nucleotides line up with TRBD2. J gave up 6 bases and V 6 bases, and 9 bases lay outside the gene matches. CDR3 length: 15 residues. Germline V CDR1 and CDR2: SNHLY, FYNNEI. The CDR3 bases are TGTGCCAGCAGCGAGGAACTAGCGGGAGGTTCCGAGCAGTACTTC. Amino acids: CASSEELAGGSEQYF.

This CDR3 is CSVEDLVSGYTF. Here the CDR3 DNA reads TGCAGCGTTGAAGATCTGGTTAGCGGCTACACCTTC. V usage is TRBV29-1 and J usage is TRBJ1-2; no definite D call. The CDR3 contains 12 residues. CDR1 SQVTM and CDR2 ANQGSEA come from the germline V gene. V was shortened by 0 bases and J by 8 bases, with 10 bases between the two germline ends.

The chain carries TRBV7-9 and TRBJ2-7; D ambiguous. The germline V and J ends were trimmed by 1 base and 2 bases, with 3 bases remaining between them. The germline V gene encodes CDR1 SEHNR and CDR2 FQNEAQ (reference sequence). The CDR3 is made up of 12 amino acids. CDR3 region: CASSLDTYEQYF. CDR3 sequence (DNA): TGTGCCAGCAGCTTAGACACCTACGAGCAGTACTTC.

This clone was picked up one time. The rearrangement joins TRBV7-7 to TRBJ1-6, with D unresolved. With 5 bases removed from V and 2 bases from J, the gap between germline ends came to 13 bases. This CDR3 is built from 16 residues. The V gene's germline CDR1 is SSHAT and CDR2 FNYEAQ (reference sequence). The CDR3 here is CASSPIAGPYNSPLHF. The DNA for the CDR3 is TGTGCCAGCAGCCCTATTGCAGGTCCCTATAATTCACCCCTCCACTTT.

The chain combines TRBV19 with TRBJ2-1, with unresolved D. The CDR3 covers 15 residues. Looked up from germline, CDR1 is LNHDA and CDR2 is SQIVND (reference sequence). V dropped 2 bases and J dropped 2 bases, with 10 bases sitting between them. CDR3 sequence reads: CASSIMSEPYNEQFF. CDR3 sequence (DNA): TGTGCCAGTAGTATAATGTCAGAACCCTACAATGAGCAGTTCTTC.

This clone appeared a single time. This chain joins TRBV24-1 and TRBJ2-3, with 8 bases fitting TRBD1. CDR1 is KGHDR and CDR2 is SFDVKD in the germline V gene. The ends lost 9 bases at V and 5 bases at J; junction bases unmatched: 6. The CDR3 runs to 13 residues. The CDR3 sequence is CATLDRVRDTQYF. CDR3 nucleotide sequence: TGTGCCACCCTGGACAGGGTTAGAGATACGCAGTATTTT.

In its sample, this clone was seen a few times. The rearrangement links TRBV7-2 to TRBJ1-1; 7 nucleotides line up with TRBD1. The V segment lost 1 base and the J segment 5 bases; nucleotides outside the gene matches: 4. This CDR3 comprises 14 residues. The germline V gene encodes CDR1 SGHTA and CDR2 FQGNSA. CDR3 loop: CASSLVGQETEAFF. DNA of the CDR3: TGTGCCAGCAGCTTAGTTGGACAGGAGACTGAAGCTTTCTTT.

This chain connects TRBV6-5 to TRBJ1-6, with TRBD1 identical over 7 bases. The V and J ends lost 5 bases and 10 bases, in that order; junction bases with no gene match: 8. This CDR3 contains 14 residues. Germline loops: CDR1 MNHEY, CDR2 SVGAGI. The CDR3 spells CASSPRQGRSPLHF. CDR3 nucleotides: TGTGCCAGCAGTCCCAGACAGGGAAGATCACCCCTCCACTTT.

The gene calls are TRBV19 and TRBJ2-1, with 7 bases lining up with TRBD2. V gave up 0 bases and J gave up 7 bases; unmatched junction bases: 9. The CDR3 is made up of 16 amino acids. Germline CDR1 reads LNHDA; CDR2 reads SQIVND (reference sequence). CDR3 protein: CASSIDHDGRINEQFF. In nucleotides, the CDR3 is TGTGCCAGTAGTATAGATCATGACGGGAGGATTAATGAGCAGTTCTTC.

CDR3 sequence: CASSLRAGANTQYF. The CDR3 DNA reads as TGTGCCAGCAGTTTACGGGCGGGAGCGAATACGCAGTATTTT. This sequence joins TRBV27 and TRBJ2-3, with 7 bases matching TRBD2. Germline-derived CDR1 and CDR2 are MNHEY and SMNVEV (reference sequence). The CDR3 totals 14 residues. V lost 2 bases to trimming and J lost 7 bases; unmatched junction nucleotides: 6.

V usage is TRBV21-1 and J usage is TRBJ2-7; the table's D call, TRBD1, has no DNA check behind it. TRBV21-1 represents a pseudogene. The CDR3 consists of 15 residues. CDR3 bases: TGTGCCAGCACCCAAGGATGTTGGGGCCCTTACGAGCAGTACTTC. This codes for CASTQGCWGPYEQYF.

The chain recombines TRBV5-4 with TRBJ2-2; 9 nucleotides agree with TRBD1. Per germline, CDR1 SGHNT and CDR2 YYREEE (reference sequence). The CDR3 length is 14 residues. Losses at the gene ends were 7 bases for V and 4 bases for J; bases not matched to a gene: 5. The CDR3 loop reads CASHDRGGTGELFF. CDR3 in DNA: TGTGCCAGCCACGACAGGGGGGGCACCGGGGAGCTGTTTTTT.

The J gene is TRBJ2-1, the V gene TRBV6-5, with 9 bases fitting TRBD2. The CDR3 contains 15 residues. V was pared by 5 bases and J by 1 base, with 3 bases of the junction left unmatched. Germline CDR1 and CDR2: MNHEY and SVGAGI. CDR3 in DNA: TGTGCCAGCAGTATAAGCGGGAGGTCCTACAATGAGCAGTTCTTC. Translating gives CASSISGRSYNEQFF.

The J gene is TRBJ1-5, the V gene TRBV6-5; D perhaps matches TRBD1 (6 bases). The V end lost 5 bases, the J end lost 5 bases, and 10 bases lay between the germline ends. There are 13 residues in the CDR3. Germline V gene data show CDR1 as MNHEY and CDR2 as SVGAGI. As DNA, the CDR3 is TGTGCCAGCAGTCAGGGGAAGGATCAGCCCCAGCATTTT. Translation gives CASSQGKDQPQHF.

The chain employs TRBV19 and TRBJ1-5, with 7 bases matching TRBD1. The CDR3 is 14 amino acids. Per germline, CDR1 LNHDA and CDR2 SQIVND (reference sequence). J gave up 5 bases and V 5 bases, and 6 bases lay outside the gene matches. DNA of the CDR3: TGTGCCAGTAGTCCAGGGACAGAAGATCAGCCCCAGCATTTT. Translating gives CASSPGTEDQPQHF.

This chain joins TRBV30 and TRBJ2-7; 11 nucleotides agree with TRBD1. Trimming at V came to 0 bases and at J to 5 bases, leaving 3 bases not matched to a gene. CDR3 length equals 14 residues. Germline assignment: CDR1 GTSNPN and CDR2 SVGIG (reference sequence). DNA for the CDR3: TGTGCCTGGAGTGTAGGACAGGGGGCCAACGAGCAGTACTTC. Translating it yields CAWSVGQGANEQYF.